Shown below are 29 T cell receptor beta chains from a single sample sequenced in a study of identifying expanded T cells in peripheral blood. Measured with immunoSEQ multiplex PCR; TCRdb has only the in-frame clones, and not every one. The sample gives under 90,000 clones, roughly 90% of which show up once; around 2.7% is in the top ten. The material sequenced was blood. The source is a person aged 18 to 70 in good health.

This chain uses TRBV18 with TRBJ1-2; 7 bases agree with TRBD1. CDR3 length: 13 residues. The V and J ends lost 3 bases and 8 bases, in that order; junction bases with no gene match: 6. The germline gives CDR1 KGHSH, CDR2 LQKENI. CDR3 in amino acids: CASSPQGVVGYTF. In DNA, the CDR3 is TGTGCCAGCTCACCCCAGGGGGTAGTCGGCTACACCTTC.

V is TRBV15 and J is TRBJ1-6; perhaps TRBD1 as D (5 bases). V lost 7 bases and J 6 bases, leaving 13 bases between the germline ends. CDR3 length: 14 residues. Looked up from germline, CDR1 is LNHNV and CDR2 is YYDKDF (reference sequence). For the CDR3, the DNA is TGTGCCACCACGCCAGGGTCTGTTAATTCACCCCTCCACTTT. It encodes CATTPGSVNSPLHF.

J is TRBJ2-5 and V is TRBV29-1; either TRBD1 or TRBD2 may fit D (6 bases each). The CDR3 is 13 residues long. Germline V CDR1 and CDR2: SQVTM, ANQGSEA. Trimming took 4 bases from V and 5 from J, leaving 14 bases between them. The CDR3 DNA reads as TGCAGCGTTGCTAGCCAAGGGGGGGAGACCCAGTACTTC. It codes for CSVASQGGETQYF.

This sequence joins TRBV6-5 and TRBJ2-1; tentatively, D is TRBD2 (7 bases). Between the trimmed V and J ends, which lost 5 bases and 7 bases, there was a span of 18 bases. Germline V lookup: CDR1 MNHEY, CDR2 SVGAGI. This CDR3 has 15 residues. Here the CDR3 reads CASSRETGGRNEQFF. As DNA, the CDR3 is TGTGCCAGCAGTCGCGAGACGGGGGGCAGGAATGAGCAGTTCTTC.

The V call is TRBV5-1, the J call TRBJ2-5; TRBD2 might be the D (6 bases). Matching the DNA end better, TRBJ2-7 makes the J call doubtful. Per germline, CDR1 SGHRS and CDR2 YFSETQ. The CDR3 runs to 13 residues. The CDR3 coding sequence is TGCGCCAGCAGCTCCGGGAGAGGCTACGAGCAGTACTTC. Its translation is CASSSGRGYEQYF.

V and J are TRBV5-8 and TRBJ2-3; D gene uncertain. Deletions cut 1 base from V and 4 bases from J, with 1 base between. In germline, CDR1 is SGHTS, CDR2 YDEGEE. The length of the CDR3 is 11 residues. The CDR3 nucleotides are TGTGCCAGCAGCTTGTCAGATACGCAGTATTTT. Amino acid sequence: CASSLSDTQYF.

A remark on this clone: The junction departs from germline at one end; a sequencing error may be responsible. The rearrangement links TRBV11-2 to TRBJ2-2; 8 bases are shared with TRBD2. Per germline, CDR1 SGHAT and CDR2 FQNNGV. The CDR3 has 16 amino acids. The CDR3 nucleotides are TGTGCCAGCAGCCCGACTAGCGCCTTGAACACCAGGGAGCTGTTTTTT. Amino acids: CASSPTSALNTRELFF.

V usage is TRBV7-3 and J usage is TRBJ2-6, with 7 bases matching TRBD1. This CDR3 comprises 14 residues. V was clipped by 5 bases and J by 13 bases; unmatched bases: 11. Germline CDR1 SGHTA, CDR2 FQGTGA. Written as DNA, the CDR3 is TGTGCCAGCAGCATGACCGGGACAGCGAAGGTCCTGACTTTC. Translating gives CASSMTGTAKVLTF.

This CDR3 is CASSLPVVSANYGYTF. The DNA for the CDR3 is TGTGCCAGCAGCCTCCCGGTGGTCAGTGCAAACTATGGCTACACCTTC. V gene TRBV11-3 combines with J gene TRBJ1-2; no definite D call. Germline assignment: CDR1 SGHNT and CDR2 YENEEA. The CDR3 sequence is 16 residues long. With 5 bases removed from V and 2 bases from J, the gap between germline ends came to 18 bases.

The CDR3 nucleotides are TGTGCCAGCAGCTTAGACATTACAGTCTATGGCTACACCTTC. It encodes CASSLDITVYGYTF. V is TRBV7-2 and J is TRBJ1-2; D unresolved. From germline, CDR1 is SGHTA and CDR2 FQGNSA. The CDR3 is 14 residues long. Trimming pared 1 base from V and 4 bases from J, leaving 10 bases between. The full variable domain, rest sourced from reference TRBV7-2 and TRBJ1-2, is GAGVSQSPSNKVTEKGKDVELRCDPISGHTALYWYRQSLGQGLEFLIYFQGNSAPDKSGLPSDRFSAERTGGSVSTLTIQRTQQEDSAVYLCASSLDITVYGYTFGSGTRLTVV.

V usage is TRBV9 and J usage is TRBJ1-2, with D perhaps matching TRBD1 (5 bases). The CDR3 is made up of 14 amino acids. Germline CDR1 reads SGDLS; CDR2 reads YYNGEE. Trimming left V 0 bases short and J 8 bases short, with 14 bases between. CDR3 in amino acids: CASSVVETVGGYTF. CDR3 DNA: TGTGCCAGCAGCGTAGTTGAGACAGTGGGAGGCTACACCTTC.

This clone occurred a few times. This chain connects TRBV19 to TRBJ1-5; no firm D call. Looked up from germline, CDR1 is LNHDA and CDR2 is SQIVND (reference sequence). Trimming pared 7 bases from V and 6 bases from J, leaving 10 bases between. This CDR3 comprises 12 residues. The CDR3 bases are TGTGCCAGTACCGGGCCGGGTCAGCCCCAGCATTTT. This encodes CASTGPGQPQHF.

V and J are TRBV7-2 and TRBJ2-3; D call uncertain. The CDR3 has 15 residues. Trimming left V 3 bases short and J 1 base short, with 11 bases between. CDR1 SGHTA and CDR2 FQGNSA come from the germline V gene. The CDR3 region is CASSLMDPGTDTQYF. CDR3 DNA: TGTGCCAGCAGCTTGATGGACCCTGGCACAGATACGCAGTATTTT.

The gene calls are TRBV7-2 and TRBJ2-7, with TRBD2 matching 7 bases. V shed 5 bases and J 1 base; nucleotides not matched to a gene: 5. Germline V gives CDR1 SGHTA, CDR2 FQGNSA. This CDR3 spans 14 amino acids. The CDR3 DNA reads TGTGCCAGCAGCAGCGGGACGCCGTCCTACGAGCAGTACTTC. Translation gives CASSSGTPSYEQYF.

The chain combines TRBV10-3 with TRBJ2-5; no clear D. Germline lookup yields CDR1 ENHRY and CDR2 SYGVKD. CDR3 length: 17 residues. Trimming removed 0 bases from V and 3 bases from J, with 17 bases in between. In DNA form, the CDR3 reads TGTGCCATCAGTGAGTCCGCTATTTCCGGACCGAAAGAGACCCAGTACTTC. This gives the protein CAISESAISGPKETQYF.

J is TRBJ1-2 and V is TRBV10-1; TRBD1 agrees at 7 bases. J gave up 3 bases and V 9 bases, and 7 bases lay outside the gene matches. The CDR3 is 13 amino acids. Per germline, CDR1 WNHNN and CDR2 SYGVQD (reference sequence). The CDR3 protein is CARADRVHYGYTF. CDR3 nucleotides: TGCGCCAGAGCTGACAGGGTCCACTATGGCTACACCTTC.

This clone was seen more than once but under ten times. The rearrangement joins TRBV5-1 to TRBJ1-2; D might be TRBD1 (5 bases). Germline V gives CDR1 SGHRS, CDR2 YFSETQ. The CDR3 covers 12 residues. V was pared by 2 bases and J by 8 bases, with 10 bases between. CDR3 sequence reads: CASSLSGNGYTF. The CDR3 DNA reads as TGCGCCAGCAGCTTATCAGGGAACGGCTACACCTTC.

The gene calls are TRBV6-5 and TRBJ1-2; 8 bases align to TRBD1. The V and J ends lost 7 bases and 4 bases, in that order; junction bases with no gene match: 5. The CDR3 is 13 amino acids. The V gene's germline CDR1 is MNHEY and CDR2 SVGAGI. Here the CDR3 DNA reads TGTGCCAGCATCTCTACAGGGGGCTATGGCTACACCTTC. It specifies CASISTGGYGYTF.

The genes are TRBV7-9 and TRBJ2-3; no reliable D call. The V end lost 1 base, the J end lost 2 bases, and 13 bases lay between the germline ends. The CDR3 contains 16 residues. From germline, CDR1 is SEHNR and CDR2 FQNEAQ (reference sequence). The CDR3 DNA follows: TGTGCCAGCAGCTTAGTTGGTGCCGTTATCACAGATACGCAGTATTTT. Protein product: CASSLVGAVITDTQYF.

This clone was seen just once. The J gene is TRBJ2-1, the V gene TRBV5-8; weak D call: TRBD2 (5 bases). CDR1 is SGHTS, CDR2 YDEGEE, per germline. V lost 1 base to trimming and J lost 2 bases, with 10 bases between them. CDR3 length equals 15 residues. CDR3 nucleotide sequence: TGTGCCAGCAGCTTGCAGTGGGGAGCCTACAATGAGCAGTTCTTC. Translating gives CASSLQWGAYNEQFF.

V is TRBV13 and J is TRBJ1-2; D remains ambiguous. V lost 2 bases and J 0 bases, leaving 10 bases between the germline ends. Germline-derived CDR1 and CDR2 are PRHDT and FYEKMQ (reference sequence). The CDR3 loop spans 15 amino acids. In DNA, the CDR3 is TGTGCCAGCAGCTTACGATCCAGGTCTAACTATGGCTACACCTTC. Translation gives CASSLRSRSNYGYTF.

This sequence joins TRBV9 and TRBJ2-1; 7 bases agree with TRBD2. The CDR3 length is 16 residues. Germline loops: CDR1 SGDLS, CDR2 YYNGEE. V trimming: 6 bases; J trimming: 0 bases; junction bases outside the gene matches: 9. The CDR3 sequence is CASTLGGSSSYNEQFF. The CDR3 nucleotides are TGTGCCAGCACCTTGGGGGGGTCGAGCTCCTACAATGAGCAGTTCTTC.

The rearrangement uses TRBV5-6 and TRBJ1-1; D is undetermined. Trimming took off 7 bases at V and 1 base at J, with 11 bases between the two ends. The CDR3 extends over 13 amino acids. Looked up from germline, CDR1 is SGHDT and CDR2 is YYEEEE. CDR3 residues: CASSLGWNTEAFF. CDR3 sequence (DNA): TGTGCCAGCTCATTGGGGTGGAACACTGAAGCTTTCTTT.

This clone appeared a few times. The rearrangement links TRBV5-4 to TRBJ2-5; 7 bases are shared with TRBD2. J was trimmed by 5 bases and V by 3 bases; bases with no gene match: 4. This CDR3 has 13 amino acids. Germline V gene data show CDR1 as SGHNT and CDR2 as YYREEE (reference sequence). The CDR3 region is CASSSGGLETQYF. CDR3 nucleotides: TGTGCCAGCAGCTCCGGGGGGTTGGAGACCCAGTACTTC.

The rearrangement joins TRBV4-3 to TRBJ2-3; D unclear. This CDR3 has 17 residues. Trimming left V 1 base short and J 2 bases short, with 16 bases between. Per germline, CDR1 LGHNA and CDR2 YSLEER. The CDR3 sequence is CASSQGNSHGYTDTQYF. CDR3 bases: TGCGCCAGCAGCCAAGGGAATAGCCACGGATACACAGATACGCAGTATTTT.

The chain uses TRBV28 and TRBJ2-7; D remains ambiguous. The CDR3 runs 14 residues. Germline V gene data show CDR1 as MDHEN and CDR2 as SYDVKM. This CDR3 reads CATGPARSSYEQYF. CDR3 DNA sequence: TGTGCTACCGGGCCGGCCAGGAGCTCCTACGAGCAGTACTTC.

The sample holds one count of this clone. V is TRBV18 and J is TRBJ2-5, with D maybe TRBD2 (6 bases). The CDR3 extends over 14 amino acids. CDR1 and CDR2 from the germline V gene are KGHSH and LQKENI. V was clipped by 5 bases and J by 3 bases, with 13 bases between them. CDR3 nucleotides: TGTGCCAGCTCATCGCCGGGACTTGAAGAGACCCAGTACTTC. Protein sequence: CASSSPGLEETQYF.

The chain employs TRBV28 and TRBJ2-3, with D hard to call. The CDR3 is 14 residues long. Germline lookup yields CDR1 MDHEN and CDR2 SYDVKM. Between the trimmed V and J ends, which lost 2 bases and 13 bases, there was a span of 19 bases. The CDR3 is CASSLGIGSGREYF. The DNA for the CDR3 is TGTGCCAGCAGTTTAGGGATTGGCAGTGGAAGGGAGTATTTT.

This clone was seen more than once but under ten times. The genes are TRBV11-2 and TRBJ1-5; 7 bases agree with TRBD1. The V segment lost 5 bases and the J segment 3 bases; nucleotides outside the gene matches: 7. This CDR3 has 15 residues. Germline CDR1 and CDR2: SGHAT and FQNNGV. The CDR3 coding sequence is TGTGCCAGCAGCCCGGGGACAGTCGCCAATCAGCCCCAGCATTTT. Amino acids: CASSPGTVANQPQHF.